This paragraph reports one T cell receptor beta chain. Libraries were prepared by immunoSEQ multiplex PCR; TCRdb keeps only in-frame clonotypes and omits some of them. The sample includes roughly 50,000 clones, more than 80% of them seen just once. The source of the sample is a study of a mutant IDH1 vaccine in newly diagnosed glioma. On the study more broadly: Patients' prior therapy spanned radiotherapy, temozolomide, or both; most underwent both.

The CDR3 contains 16 residues. V lost 5 bases and J lost 5, with 19 bases in between. In germline, CDR1 is LGHNA, CDR2 YNFKEQ. The time point: baseline, week 1 (first vaccination visit). Treatment meaning: pre-vaccination baseline after standard-of-care therapy. Every donor had a new WHO grade 3 or 4 astrocytoma that was IDH1-mutant, with loss of nuclear ATRX. The material sequenced was PBMCs, taken from a glioma patient treated with radiotherapy, temozolomide or both. The sequence was collected from a young man with glioma. The chain employs TRBV4-2 and TRBJ1-5; possible D gene TRBD1, 5 bases. The CDR3 DNA reads TGTGCCAGCAGCACGGGGGACCAAGGGATTGATCAGCCCCAGCATTTT. As protein: CASSTGDQGIDQPQHF.